Each of the 16 T cell receptor beta chains below was sequenced from the same sample in a study of beta chain features in type 1 diabetes. Whole-study results and caveats: In all four CD4+ subsets, TCRB CDR3 length was significantly, moderately reduced in type 1 diabetes.

All of the isolated RNA was reverse transcribed, so expressed TCRB transcripts were sequenced. TCRdb's copy holds only in-frame clones and misses some; the assay was immunoSEQ multiplex PCR. Of around 260,000 clones in the sample, roughly 24% were seen once. The antigens for these receptors are not known. The sequenced material came from naive CD4+ T cells from blood. Source of these receptors: a woman in her 30s with type 1 diabetes.

The chain employs TRBV6-4 and TRBJ2-6, with a tentative D call TRBD1 (6 bases). V lost 6 bases to trimming and J lost 4 bases, with 16 bases between them. This CDR3 is 16 amino acids long. The V gene's germline CDR1 is MRHNA and CDR2 SNTAGT. This CDR3 is CASRQGLASGANVLTF. The DNA for the CDR3 is TGTGCCAGCAGACAGGGATTAGCATCGGGGGCCAACGTCCTGACTTTC.

The V and J genes are TRBV19 and TRBJ2-1, with 11 positions matching TRBD2. This CDR3 is built from 16 residues. With V trimmed by 3 bases and J by 7 bases, 8 bases remained unmatched. The germline V gene encodes CDR1 LNHDA and CDR2 SQIVND (reference sequence). DNA of the CDR3: TGTGCCAGTAGTATGAGGCTAGCGGGAGGAACGAATGAGCAGTTCTTC. As protein: CASSMRLAGGTNEQFF.

This clone was detected a few times. At one boundary the junction diverges from the germline segment, which might be a read error. This sequence joins TRBV18 and TRBJ2-1, with 10 bases that match TRBD1. Germline-derived CDR1 and CDR2 are KGHSH and LQKENI. The CDR3 loop spans 15 amino acids. The CDR3 DNA sequence: TGTGCCAGCTCACCTCTGACAGGGGGCTACGATGAGCAGTTCTTC. Its translation: CASSPLTGGYDEQFF.

This clone was counted a few times. V gene TRBV9 combines with J gene TRBJ1-1; weak D call: TRBD1 (5 bases). This CDR3 contains 14 residues. V lost 3 bases and J lost 3, with 12 bases in between. Per germline, CDR1 SGDLS and CDR2 YYNGEE. CDR3 in amino acids: CASSAQGADTEAFF. The CDR3 coding sequence is TGTGCCAGCAGCGCCCAAGGGGCCGACACTGAAGCTTTCTTT.

This chain joins TRBV6-6 and TRBJ2-5, with 8 bases lining up with TRBD1. The germline V gene encodes CDR1 MNHNY and CDR2 SVGAGI (reference sequence). This CDR3 spans 15 amino acids. Losses at the gene ends were 5 bases for V and 7 bases for J; bases not matched to a gene: 12. Written as DNA, the CDR3 is TGTGCCAGCAGTAAGACAGGGGCCGGGACGCCGACCCAGTACTTC. This sequence encodes CASSKTGAGTPTQYF.

The chain couples TRBV2 to TRBJ1-3; D is unclear. Trimming cost V 2 bases and J 1 base, with 6 bases left between them. The CDR3 has 14 residues. The germline V gene has CDR1 SNHLY and CDR2 FYNNEI. The CDR3 region is CASSEPESGNTIYF. DNA for the CDR3: TGTGCCAGCAGTGAACCAGAATCTGGAAACACCATATATTTT.

This clone was found a few times. V gene TRBV18 combines with J gene TRBJ2-1, with D maybe TRBD1 (6 bases). CDR3 length: 13 residues. Germline loops: CDR1 KGHSH, CDR2 LQKENI. V dropped 3 bases and J dropped 6 bases, with 9 bases sitting between them. DNA for the CDR3: TGTGCCAGCTCACCCATGGACAGCAATGAGCAGTTCTTC. Protein sequence: CASSPMDSNEQFF.

In this sample, this clone turned up a few times. The chain couples TRBV6-5 to TRBJ1-2; TRBD1 agrees at 12 bases. Germline V gene lookup returns CDR1 MNHEY and CDR2 SVGAGI. This CDR3 region has 15 residues. The junction had 1 base not matched to a gene; V was cut back by 2 bases and J by 3 bases. CDR3 sequence: CASSYGTGGHYGYTF. CDR3 nucleotides: TGTGCCAGCAGTTACGGGACAGGGGGCCACTATGGCTACACCTTC.

This clone was seen a handful of times. This rearrangement joins TRBV6-5 to TRBJ1-4; D might be TRBD1 (5 bases). Trimming cost V 2 bases and J 8 bases, with 9 bases left between them. CDR3 length: 13 amino acids. The germline V gene encodes CDR1 MNHEY and CDR2 SVGAGI. The CDR3 is CASSYGRGEKLFF. The CDR3 DNA is TGTGCCAGCAGTTACGGACGGGGGGAAAAACTGTTTTTT.

The chain has TRBV25-1 and TRBJ1-2, with TRBD1 matching 7 bases. This CDR3 region has 13 residues. The V and J ends lost 6 bases and 4 bases, in that order; junction bases with no gene match: 5. The germline V gene encodes CDR1 MGHDK and CDR2 SYGVNS. CDR3 nucleotides: TGTGCCAGCAGAAGGACAGGCGGCTATGGCTACACCTTC. This encodes CASRRTGGYGYTF.

A few counts support this clone. This chain connects TRBV7-2 to TRBJ2-1, with 14 bases identical to TRBD2. CDR3 length equals 17 residues. Trimming took 6 bases from V and 1 from J; bases not matched to a gene: 5. The germline gives CDR1 SGHTA, CDR2 FQGNSA. CDR3 sequence reads: CASSGGLAGGSYNEQFF. The CDR3 DNA sequence: TGTGCCAGCAGTGGAGGACTAGCGGGAGGTTCCTACAATGAGCAGTTCTTC.

Note on this clone: Other DNA sequences within the sample encode an identical CDR3. The chain uses TRBV5-1 and TRBJ2-5, with D maybe TRBD1 (7 bases). Germline V gives CDR1 SGHRS, CDR2 YFSETQ. The CDR3 consists of 14 residues. V shed 4 bases and J shed 2 bases, with 12 bases lying between them. DNA of the CDR3: TGCGCCAGCAGCGGAGGGACAGCTCAAGAGACCCAGTACTTC. Protein: CASSGGTAQETQYF.

The V gene is TRBV11-3, the J gene TRBJ1-1, with a possible D match to TRBD1 (5 bases). V lost 8 bases and J 7 bases, leaving 20 bases between the germline ends. CDR1 and CDR2 (germline): SGHNT, YENEEA. There are 14 residues in the CDR3. CDR3 in amino acids: CASRRGRTNDEAFF. The CDR3, as DNA: TGTGCCAGCCGGAGGGGTAGGACCAACGATGAAGCTTTCTTT.

The chain couples TRBV7-8 to TRBJ1-5; 7 bases align to TRBD1. Germline CDR1 reads SGHVS; CDR2 reads FQNEAQ. V lost 5 bases and J lost 6; bases outside the gene matches: 10. The CDR3 runs 15 residues. The CDR3 DNA sequence: TGTGCCAGCAGCGCCCCCGACAGGGCTGGTCAGCCCCAGCATTTT. Residues: CASSAPDRAGQPQHF. The complete variable domain, with remaining parts taken from reference TRBV7-8 and TRBJ1-5, reads GAGVSQSPRYKVAKRGQDVALRCDPISGHVSLFWYQQALGQGPEFLTYFQNEAQLDKSGLPSDRFFAERPEGSVSTLKIQRTQQEDSAVYLCASSAPDRAGQPQHFGDGTRLSIL.

This clone has more than one count but fewer than ten. The chain has TRBV29-1 and TRBJ2-3, with 15 nucleotides matching TRBD2. This CDR3 is 15 amino acids long. From germline, CDR1 is SQVTM and CDR2 ANQGSEA. J was trimmed by 6 bases and V by 4 bases; bases with no gene match: 5. The CDR3 protein is CSVGTGTSGRDTQYF. The CDR3 coding sequence is TGCAGCGTTGGAACCGGGACTAGCGGGAGGGATACGCAGTATTTT.

This clone was found a few times. The CDR3 region is CASSSDSQSYGYTF. The CDR3 bases are TGTGCCAGCAGTTCGGACAGCCAGTCCTATGGCTACACCTTC. V is TRBV6-1 and J is TRBJ1-2, with a possible D match to TRBD1 (6 bases). Germline CDR1 MNHNS, CDR2 SASEGT. The ends were cut back, 5 bases at V and 4 bases at J, with 14 bases in the middle. The CDR3 covers 14 residues.